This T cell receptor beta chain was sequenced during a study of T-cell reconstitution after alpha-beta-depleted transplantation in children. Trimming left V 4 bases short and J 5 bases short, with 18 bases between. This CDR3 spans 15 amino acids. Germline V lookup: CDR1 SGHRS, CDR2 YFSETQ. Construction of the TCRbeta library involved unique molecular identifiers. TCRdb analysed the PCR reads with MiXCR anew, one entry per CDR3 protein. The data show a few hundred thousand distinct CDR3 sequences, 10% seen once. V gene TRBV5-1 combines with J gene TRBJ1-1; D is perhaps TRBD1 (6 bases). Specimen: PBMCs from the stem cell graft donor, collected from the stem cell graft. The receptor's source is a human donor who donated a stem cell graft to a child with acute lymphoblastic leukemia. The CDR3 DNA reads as TGCGCCAGCAGCGCCATACAGGGAAGGTCGACTGAAGCTTTCTTT. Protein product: CASSAIQGRSTEAFF.